Only a few counts were recorded for the clone carrying this T cell receptor (beta chain). Its antigen is currently unknown. Trimming shortened V by 3 bases and J by 6 bases, and 8 bases separated the two germline ends. The CDR3 has 13 residues. This sample is part of a study of T cell responses to AZD1222 COVID-19 vaccine. Assay: immunoSEQ multiplex PCR; the TCRdb copy retains only in-frame clones and omits some. The table has 120,000 to 150,000 clones, over 75% seen once; the top ten hold over 1.1%. Study conclusions and caveats: The study identified only a handful of AZD1222 recipients as seropositive at baseline. The study reported that nearly half of spike-specific TCRs target unmutated variant regions. Mostly white British, mostly female donors; authors suggested clonal diversity may be underestimated. In all cases, repertoires were sampled only after the peak T cell response.

The source was peripheral blood, collected on day 0 of AZD1222 vaccination. The chain is built from TRBV12-3 or TRBV12-4 and TRBJ2-2; TRBD2 is a possible D gene (5 bases). This receptor was identified in an adult in good health. The CDR3 loop reads CASSFRGAGELFF. The CDR3 DNA reads TGTGCCAGCAGTTTTCGGGGTGCCGGGGAGCTGTTTTTT.